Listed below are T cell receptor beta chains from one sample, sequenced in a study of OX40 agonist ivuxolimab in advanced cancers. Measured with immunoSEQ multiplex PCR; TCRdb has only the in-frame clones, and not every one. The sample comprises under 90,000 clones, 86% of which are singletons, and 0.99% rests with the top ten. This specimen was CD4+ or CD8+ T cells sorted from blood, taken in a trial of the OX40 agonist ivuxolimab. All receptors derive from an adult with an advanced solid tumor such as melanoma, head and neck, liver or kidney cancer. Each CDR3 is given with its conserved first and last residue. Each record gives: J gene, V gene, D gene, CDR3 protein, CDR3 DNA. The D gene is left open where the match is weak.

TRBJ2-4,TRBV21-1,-,CASSKVGADRGRAHIRPLRIQYF,TGTGCCAGCAGCAAAGTGGGGGCCGACAGGGGCCGGGCACATATAAGGCCCTTGCGGATTCAGTACTTC
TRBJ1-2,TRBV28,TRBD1,CASSPAAGGNGYTF,TGTGCCAGCAGTCCGGCGGCAGGGGGCAATGGCTACACCTTC
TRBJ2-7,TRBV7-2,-,CASSLVLGSYEQYF,TGTGCCAGCAGCTTAGTCTTAGGTTCTTACGAGCAGTACTTC
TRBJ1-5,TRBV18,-,CASSPGPGGNQPQHF,TGTGCCAGCTCACCCGGCCCCGGCGGCAATCAGCCCCAGCATTTT
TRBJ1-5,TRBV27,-,CVTRAANQPQHF,TGTGTCACCCGGGCAGCCAATCAGCCCCAGCATTTT
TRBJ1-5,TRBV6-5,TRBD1,CASIEGTGGGPQHF,TGTGCCAGCATTGAGGGGACAGGTGGTGGGCCCCAGCATTTT
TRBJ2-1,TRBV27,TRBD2,CASSFRSGREEQFF,TGTGCCAGCAGTTTTCGGTCAGGGAGGGAAGAGCAGTTCTTC
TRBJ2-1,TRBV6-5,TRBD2,CATRAGGCNEQFF,TGTGCCACAAGAGCGGGGGGGTGCAATGAGCAGTTCTTC
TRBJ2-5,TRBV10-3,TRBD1,CAISEYMTGEGETQYF,TGTGCCATCAGTGAGTACATGACAGGGGAAGGAGAGACCCAGTACTTC
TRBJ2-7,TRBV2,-,CASREGVSYEQYF,TGTGCCAGCAGGGAGGGGGTATCCTACGAGCAGTACTTC
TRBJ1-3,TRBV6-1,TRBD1,CASGTGAFSGNTIYF,TGTGCCAGTGGTACAGGGGCTTTCTCTGGAAACACCATATATTTT